This TCR beta chain was obtained from a study of post-analysis software for immune sequencing data. Study results and caveats: Diversity measured as normalized Chao1 was significantly lower in multiple sclerosis patients than in controls. Roughly five TRBV segments were significantly more frequent in patients than in controls. TRBV5-6, TRBV5-1 and TRBV20-1 were among these segments.

Trimming took 4 bases from V and 0 from J, leaving 13 bases between them. CDR3 size: 15 residues. Germline CDR1 MDHEN, CDR2 SYDVKM. Sequencing libraries made from TCR beta cDNA carried unique molecular identifiers. Via MiXCR, TCRdb re-called the PCR reads, giving one row per CDR3 protein. The sample has 650,000 to 850,000 distinct CDR3 sequences; 35% to 55% are singletons. Turning to this clonotype: The antigen remains unidentified.

What was sequenced was blood. The rearrangement links TRBV28 to TRBJ2-7; D perhaps matches TRBD1 (6 bases). This TCR derives from a girl aged 5 to 17 with multiple sclerosis. This CDR3 reads CASSSMVDSSYEQYF. CDR3 DNA sequence: TGTGCCAGCAGTTCAATGGTGGACAGCTCCTACGAGCAGTACTTC.